Listed below are T cell receptor beta chains from one sample, sequenced in a study of T cell responses to AZD1222 COVID-19 vaccine. Clones were sequenced by immunoSEQ multiplex PCR, and TCRdb holds only the in-frame ones, with some missing. The repertoire holds 95,000 to 150,000 clones, with 85% to 95% as singletons. The source material was peripheral blood, sampled on day 0 of AZD1222 vaccination. These receptors were taken from an adult in good health. Each CDR3 is given with its conserved first and last residue. D genes are given only for firm matches. Some rows have no size entry. The others give once, few or many, or a class for an expanded clone.

j_call	d_call	clone_size	v_call	cdr3_nt	cdr3_aa
TRBJ2-5	-	once	TRBV11-2	TGTGCCAGCAGCTTAGGCGTTAGCGGACAAGAGACCCAGTACTTC	CASSLGVSGQETQYF
TRBJ1-5	TRBD1	-	TRBV15	TGTGCCACCAGCAGAGGTCGCCCAGGGGGTGGTCAGCCCCAGCATTTT	CATSRGRPGGGQPQHF
TRBJ2-7	-	-	TRBV5-1	TGCGCCAGCAGCTTGGGACACGAAAACTCCTACGAGCAGTACTTC	CASSLGHENSYEQYF
TRBJ2-1	-	-	TRBV6-4	TGTGCCAGCAGTGTAAGACATTTGGATGAGCAGTTCTTC	CASSVRHLDEQFF
TRBJ1-2	-	-	TRBV30	TGTGCCTGGAGTTTCAGGAGATACTATGGCTACACCTTC	CAWSFRRYYGYTF
TRBJ2-1	TRBD2	-	TRBV9	TGTGCCAGCAGCCCAAGGGCGGGAGGGAGCAATGAGCAGTTCTTC	CASSPRAGGSNEQFF
TRBJ2-7	-	once	TRBV4-1	TGCGCCAGCAGCTACGACCACACCTCCTCCTACGAGCAGTACTTC	CASSYDHTSSYEQYF
TRBJ1-1	-	-	TRBV12-3/TRBV12-4	TGTGCCAGCAGTTTAGGGGCTTCACTTGCGGCTTTCTTT	CASSLGASLAAFF
TRBJ1-3	-	-	TRBV3-1/TRBV3-2	TGTGCCAGCAGCCCCACGGCCTCTGGAAACACCATATATTTT	CASSPTASGNTIYF
TRBJ2-5	TRBD2	-	TRBV10-3	TGTGCCATCAAGGGAGGGTCTCACCAAGAGACCCAGTACTTC	CAIKGGSHQETQYF
TRBJ2-1	-	-	TRBV12-5	TGTGCTAGTGGTTTGGGGAGGGGGGGAGATGAGCAGTTCTTC	CASGLGRGGDEQFF
TRBJ1-3	TRBD1	-	TRBV4-3	TGCGCCAGCAGCCAAGATCTGGGACAGGAATACGGCACCATATATTTT	CASSQDLGQEYGTIYF
TRBJ2-2	TRBD2	-	TRBV2	TGTGCCAGCGGCCTAGCGGGAGTATCGGGGGAGCTGTTTTTT	CASGLAGVSGELFF
TRBJ1-2	TRBD1	-	TRBV9	TGTGCCAGCAGCGCGACAGGGGGCCGGGACTATGGCTACACCTTC	CASSATGGRDYGYTF
TRBJ2-1	-	-	TRBV5-6	TGTGCCAGCAGCTTAAATGGCAGGAGCTTCCTGAGCTCCTACAATGAGCAGTTCTTC	CASSLNGRSFLSSYNEQFF
TRBJ1-6	-	-	TRBV18	TGTGCCAGCTCACCATCGGGGGGAAACAATTCACCCCTCCACTTT	CASSPSGGNNSPLHF
TRBJ1-2	-	once	TRBV7-2	TGTGCCAGCAGCGCGACAGGCTACGGCTACACCTTC	CASSATGYGYTF
TRBJ2-7	TRBD1	-	TRBV7-9	TGTGCCACTGGAGTGGGACAGAGCGAGCAGTACTTC	CATGVGQSEQYF
TRBJ1-4	-	-	TRBV21-1	TGTGCCAGCAGCAAAGGGGCAGGGAGAACTAATGAAAAACTGTTTTTT	CASSKGAGRTNEKLFF
TRBJ2-1	TRBD1	-	TRBV5-1	TGCGCCAGCTCCGGACAGGGATCCTACAATGAGCAGTTCTTC	CASSGQGSYNEQFF
TRBJ1-3	TRBD1	-	TRBV5-1	TGCGCCAGCAGCCCGGGGGACAGGGCGATCTCTGGAAACACCATATATTTT	CASSPGDRAISGNTIYF
TRBJ2-5	TRBD1	-	TRBV18	TGTGCCAGCTCCCGGACAGGGGGCCCGGAGACCCAGTACTTC	CASSRTGGPETQYF
TRBJ1-4	-	-	TRBV27	TGTGCCAGCAGTACCCGGGCCACTGAAAAACTGTTTTTT	CASSTRATEKLFF
TRBJ1-1	TRBD1	-	TRBV27	TGTGCCAGCAGTCGCCGGACAGGGCCCACTGAAGCTTTCTTT	CASSRRTGPTEAFF
TRBJ2-1	TRBD2	-	TRBV10-3	TGTGCCATCAGTGCACTAGCGGGAGGGGTTGAGCAGTTCTTC	CAISALAGGVEQFF
TRBJ2-1	-	-	TRBV2	TGTGCCAGCAGTGAAATGCAAAAGCAGTTCTTC	CASSEMQKQFF
TRBJ1-6	-	-	TRBV11-2	TGTGCCAGCAGCTTCGAGTCAGGCAATATGGGGAATTCACCCCTCCACTTT	CASSFESGNMGNSPLHF
TRBJ1-3	TRBD1	-	TRBV14	TGTGCCAGCAGCCAATTCCGGGACAGGGGGAACACCATATATTTT	CASSQFRDRGNTIYF
TRBJ1-1	-	-	TRBV30	TGTGCCTGGGCACCCCGGATGAACACTGAAGCTTTCTTT	CAWAPRMNTEAFF
TRBJ1-2	-	-	TRBV5-1	TGCGCCAGCAGCTTGGTTGATCCAATTTATGGCTACACCTTC	CASSLVDPIYGYTF
TRBJ2-5	-	-	TRBV6-6	TGTGCCAGCAGTCTCTATCCCCCGAGACGGGGGCGTCGGGAGACCCAGTACTTC	CASSLYPPRRGRRETQYF
TRBJ1-2	-	-	TRBV4-3	TGCGCCAGCAGCCAATTAGCTAACTATGGCTACACCTTC	CASSQLANYGYTF
TRBJ1-6	TRBD1	-	TRBV7-2	TGTGCCAGCAGCAAACAGACAGGGGGCCAGGATAATTCACCCCTCCACTTT	CASSKQTGGQDNSPLHF
TRBJ2-1	TRBD1	-	TRBV19	TGTGCCACGGACAGGGGGCCGAATGAGCAGTTCTTC	CATDRGPNEQFF
TRBJ1-2	-	-	TRBV9	TGTGCCAGCAGCCCGCACATTCATGGCTACACCTTC	CASSPHIHGYTF
TRBJ2-1	-	-	TRBV7-7	TGTGCTAGCAGCCCCCGGGCCCTGGGGGAGCAGTTCTTC	CASSPRALGEQFF
TRBJ1-3	-	once	TRBV13	TGTGCCAGCCGCGAGGGTGCTGGAAACACCATATATTTT	CASREGAGNTIYF
TRBJ1-2	-	-	TRBV3-1/TRBV3-2	TGTGCCAGCAGCCGGGCGGGGGAAGGAGGCTACACCTTC	CASSRAGEGGYTF
TRBJ1-1	-	-	TRBV11-2	TGTGCCAGCAGTCAAACCGAGTACACTGAAGCTTTCTTT	CASSQTEYTEAFF
TRBJ1-4	-	-	TRBV7-9	TGTGCCAGCAGCTTAGGGTGGGGAAAACTGTTTTTT	CASSLGWGKLFF
TRBJ1-2	TRBD1	once	TRBV24-1	TGTGCCACCAGTGACCCGACTACAGGGGAGGATGGCTACACCTTC	CATSDPTTGEDGYTF
TRBJ2-7	TRBD2	few	TRBV9	TGTGCCAGCAGCGTAGGGGGGGCCCTAGCGGGGCAGGAGCAGTACTTC	CASSVGGALAGQEQYF
TRBJ1-1	TRBD1	-	TRBV28	TGTGCCAGCAGCCTGGCCGGGACAGGGAACACTGAAGCTTTCTTT	CASSLAGTGNTEAFF
TRBJ1-2	-	-	TRBV6-6	TGTGCCAGCAGTTACGGCAGCCTCTATGGCTACACCTTC	CASSYGSLYGYTF
TRBJ1-4	TRBD1	-	TRBV5-5	TGTGCCAGCAGCACCCGGTATGGACAGGGGGCTGAAAAACTGTTTTTT	CASSTRYGQGAEKLFF
TRBJ1-1	-	-	TRBV3-1/TRBV3-2	TGTGCCAGCAGCCTCCAAATGAACACTGAAGCTTTCTTT	CASSLQMNTEAFF
TRBJ1-2	-	-	TRBV9	TGTGCCAGCAGCGTAGGGGGCCGCGCCACCTTC	CASSVGGRATF
TRBJ1-6	-	-	TRBV30	TGTGCCTGGAGTCTGCGGGAAAATAATTCACCCCTCCACTTT	CAWSLRENNSPLHF
TRBJ2-3	-	-	TRBV11-2	TGTGCCAGCAGCTTAGATATGGGTACGCAGTATTTT	CASSLDMGTQYF
TRBJ1-3	-	-	TRBV7-9	TGTGCCAGCAGCTTGCGGGGATCTGGAAACACCATATATTTT	CASSLRGSGNTIYF
TRBJ1-4	-	-	TRBV6-2/TRBV6-3	TGTGCCAGCAGTTACGGCCCAAAACTGTTTTTT	CASSYGPKLFF
TRBJ2-3	-	-	TRBV2	TGTGCCAGCAGTGAAGCGCTGAAAGGGGATACGCAGTATTTT	CASSEALKGDTQYF
TRBJ1-3	-	-	TRBV11-3	TGTGCCAGCAGCTCGGGGTTGATCTCTGGAAACACCATATATTTT	CASSSGLISGNTIYF
TRBJ1-2	-	-	TRBV9	TGTGCCAGCAGCATTAACTATGGCTACACCTTC	CASSINYGYTF
TRBJ1-6	TRBD1	-	TRBV2	TGTGCCAGCAGCGCCGGGACAGGGGGAAATTCACCCCTCCACTTT	CASSAGTGGNSPLHF
TRBJ1-2	-	-	TRBV6-4	TGTGCCAGCAGTGACTCCGATGGAGATGGCTACACCTTC	CASSDSDGDGYTF